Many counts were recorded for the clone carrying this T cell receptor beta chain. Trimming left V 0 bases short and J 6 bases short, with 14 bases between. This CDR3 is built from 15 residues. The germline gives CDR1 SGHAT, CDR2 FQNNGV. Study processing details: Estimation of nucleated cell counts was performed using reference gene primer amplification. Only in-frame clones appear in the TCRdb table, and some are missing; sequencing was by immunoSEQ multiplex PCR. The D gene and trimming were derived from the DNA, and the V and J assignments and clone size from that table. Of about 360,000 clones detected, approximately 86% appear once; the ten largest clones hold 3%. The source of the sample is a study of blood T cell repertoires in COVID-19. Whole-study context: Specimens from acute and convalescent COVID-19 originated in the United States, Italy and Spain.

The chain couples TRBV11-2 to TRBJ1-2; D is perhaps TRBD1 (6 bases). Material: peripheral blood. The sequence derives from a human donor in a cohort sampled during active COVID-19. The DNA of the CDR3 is TGTGCCAGCAGCTTAGATGCCCAGGGGAAGAATGGCTACACCTTC. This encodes CASSLDAQGKNGYTF. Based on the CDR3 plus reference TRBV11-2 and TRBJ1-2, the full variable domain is EAGVAQSPRYKIIEKRQSVAFWCNPISGHATLYWYQQILGQGPKLLIQFQNNGVVDDSQLPKDRFSAERLKGVDSTLKIQPAKLEDSAVYLCASSLDAQGKNGYTFGSGTRLTVV.